The entry that follows covers one T cell receptor (beta chain) sequence. From whole blood left unfractionated, total RNA was extracted. This sample is drawn from a study of human T cells and chemical hapten exposure. V gave up 7 bases and J gave up 7 bases, with 16 bases separating them. This CDR3 is 13 amino acids long. In TCRdb, the 5' RACE reads were re-called with MiXCR into one record per CDR3 protein. This sample has around 100,000 distinct CDR3 sequences; more than 15% occur once, and the top ten carry approximately 2.8%. V gene TRBV12-3 or TRBV12-4 combines with J gene TRBJ1-1; D is undetermined. This TCR was recovered from a human donor in good health. CDR3 sequence reads: CASTLGSPVEAFF. In DNA form, the CDR3 reads TGTGCCAGCACCCTCGGGTCCCCCGTTGAAGCTTTCTTT.